This T cell receptor (beta chain) was sequenced during a study of control samples from healthy donors and cancer patients. TCRdb keeps only in-frame clones here, not all; method: immunoSEQ multiplex PCR. The sample carries 100,000 to 150,000 clones, 87% recorded once. Trimming took 5 bases from V and 0 from J, leaving 8 bases between them. There are 14 residues in the CDR3. Germline CDR1 LNHDA, CDR2 SQIVND (reference sequence). In its sample, this clone was seen once. Other DNA sequences of this sample code for an identical CDR3. The clonotype was recovered from a man in his 60s in good health. The V call is TRBV19, the J call TRBJ1-5; D perhaps matches TRBD1 (6 bases). Sequencing was carried out using blood. CDR3 nucleotides: TGTGCCAGTAGTTCAGGGGCTAGCAATCAGCCCCAGCATTTT. Amino acid sequence: CASSSGASNQPQHF.